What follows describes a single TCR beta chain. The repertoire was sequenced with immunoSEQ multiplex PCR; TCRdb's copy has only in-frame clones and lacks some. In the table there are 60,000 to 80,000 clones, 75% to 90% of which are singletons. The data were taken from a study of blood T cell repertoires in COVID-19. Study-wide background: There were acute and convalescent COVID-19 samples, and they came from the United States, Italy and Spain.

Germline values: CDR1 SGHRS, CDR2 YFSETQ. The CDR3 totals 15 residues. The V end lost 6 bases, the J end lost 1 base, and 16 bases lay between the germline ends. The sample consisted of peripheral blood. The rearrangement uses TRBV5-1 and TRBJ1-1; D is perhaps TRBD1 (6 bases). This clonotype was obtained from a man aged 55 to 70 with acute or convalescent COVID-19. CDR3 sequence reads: CASNLGATGNTEAFF. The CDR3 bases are TGCGCCAGCAACCTGGGGGCAACTGGGAACACTGAAGCTTTCTTT.